This TCR beta chain was recovered during a study of shared clonotypes between healthy human individuals. The data were produced by immunoSEQ multiplex PCR, yet TCRdb's version contains in-frame clones alone and is incomplete. The repertoire holds 2 million to 3 million clones, more than 85% seen once, with around 0.37% in the top ten. V shed 2 bases and J shed 2 bases, with 9 bases lying between them. The CDR3 has 14 amino acids. Germline-derived CDR1 and CDR2 are MNHEY and SMNVEV (reference sequence). Sequences were obtained from naive CD4+ T cells from PBMCs. Documented subset: CD45RA+ positively selected. The rearrangement joins TRBV27 to TRBJ1-2, with D unresolved. This sequence originates from a man younger than 35 in good health. Some clones in this sample may be carry-over from other donors' samples. DNA for the CDR3: TGTGCCAGCAGTTTAAATGGGGAGAACTATGGCTACACCTTC. This encodes CASSLNGENYGYTF.